This T cell receptor beta chain originates from a study of blood T cells in healthy people across ages (dated by TCRdb to the mid-2010s). Broadly, across the study: Template switching captured roughly one uniquely barcoded TCR beta cDNA molecule per two T cells in model experiments. Using deep sequencing normalized with unique cDNA molecular identifiers, the study measured how TCR beta repertoire diversity changes with age. The donors were divided into four age groups: young (average around 16 years), middle-aged (approximately 39), aged (approximately 62) and long-lived (roughly 88). To avoid experimental bias, donors of different ages were randomly spread across the sequencing lanes. For two donors (one aged 18 to 30 and one aged 80 or older), the study analyzed two additional independent replicas of 1 million unique cDNA reads from the same blood draw. The investigation overall reported the following: The percentage of naive T cells measured by flow cytometry correlated strongly with observed TCR beta diversity. Because the CMV infection status of the donors was unknown, age-related changes in expanded clonotypes may potentially have been confounded. Compared with the aged group, more naive CD4+ T cells, fewer expanded clones and increased TCR diversity were shown by the long-lived group, suggesting age selection. Because profiling used bulk unsorted PBMCs, naive and antigen-experienced compartments could not be compared conclusively. Total diversity estimates from one million sequenced T cells were considered lower bounds and underestimates. As age increased, observed TCR beta diversity per million T cells dropped in a roughly linear way, and a significant reduction was already evident by age 40.

Only one count was recorded for this clonotype. Its antigen is not yet known. Base qualities are not at hand, and no much larger clone is one base apart. Preparation of the library involved 5' RACE. Reads for this sample came from an Illumina HiSeq 2500. A second 7 to 11 cycle PCR used a sample-barcoded 5' primer and a J-beta primer mix. A unique molecular identifier was introduced onto each TCR beta cDNA molecule by a template-switch 5' adaptor carrying 12 random nucleotides. Each sample yielded at least 2.5 million CDR3-containing paired-end reads. The Mint cDNA synthesis kit, primed by a TRBC-specific oligonucleotide, was used to synthesize first-strand cDNA from all RNA. Following uracil-DNA glycosylase treatment, a first 18-cycle PCR with universal primers M1SS and BC2_uni_R was performed on all cDNA. In the original analysis: Normalization of each sample was performed by random selection of 1 million high-quality reads, each carrying a distinct molecular identifier. Instead of being binned into consensus sequences, reads that shared molecular identifiers were thrown out. MiTCR, run with a Q25 quality threshold and the strictest error-elimination algorithm, handled CDR3 identification, clonotype clustering and error correction. A nonparametric unseen species model with Euler transformation was used to estimate a lower bound on total TCR beta diversity. TCRdb reran the public reads through fastp at Q25 and MiXCR, keeping productive beta chains. Rows are unified per CDR3 protein, each entry keeping the most common DNA and genes. The V and J calls come from TCRdb's annotation, not from the publication. The sample table records 2 million or so distinct CDR3 sequences; around 50% of these occur just once. In total, the top ten clones hold approximately 2.1% of the sample.

The 35 to 40 donors, aged about 6 to 90 years, were systemically healthy Caucasian individuals from Russia. Roughly 11 milliliters of peripheral blood were drawn from each donor into EDTA-treated Vacutainer tubes. Ficoll-Paque density-gradient centrifugation was used to isolate PBMCs, with at least 6 million obtained per sample. Total RNA, at least 5 micrograms per sample, was extracted from PBMCs with Trizol reagent. Naive CD45RAhigh/CD27high T cell percentages were measured by flow cytometry on a PBMC aliquot from every donor. V lost 10 bases and J lost 1 base, and the count of bases not matched to a germline gene is 5. CDR1 and CDR2 are drawn from the germline V gene: MNHEY, SVGEGT. The CDR3 sequence holds 13 residues, the cysteine and phenylalanine included. The only DNA kept is the CDR3, 39 bases in frame from the first base.

Specimen: blood. The clonotype comes from a woman aged 40 to 50 in good health. The chain employs TRBV6-2 or TRBV6-3 and TRBJ2-7; 9 central nucleotides agree with TRBD1. The nucleotide sequence reads as follows: TGTGCCATCAACAGGGGGCCTTCCTACGAGCAGTACTTC. This translates into CAINRGPSYEQYF.